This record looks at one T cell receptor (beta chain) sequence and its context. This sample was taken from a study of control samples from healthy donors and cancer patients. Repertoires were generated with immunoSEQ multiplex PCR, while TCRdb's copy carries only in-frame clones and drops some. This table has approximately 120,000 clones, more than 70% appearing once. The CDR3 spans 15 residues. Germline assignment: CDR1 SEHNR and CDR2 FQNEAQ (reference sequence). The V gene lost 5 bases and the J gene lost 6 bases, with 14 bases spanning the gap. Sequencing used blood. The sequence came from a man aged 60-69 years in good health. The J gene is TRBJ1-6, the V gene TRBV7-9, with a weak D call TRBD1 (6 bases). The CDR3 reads CASSQPGAGNSPLHF. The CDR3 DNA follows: TGTGCCAGCAGCCAACCAGGGGCGGGTAATTCACCCCTCCACTTT.